The rows below give T cell receptor beta chains drawn from one sample of a study of T cell responses to AZD1222 COVID-19 vaccine. Produced via immunoSEQ multiplex PCR; TCRdb's table is partial and in-frame only. This table holds fewer than 90,000 clones, about 89% found once. Sequencing was performed on peripheral blood, taken 28 days after the second AZD1222 dose. The receptors here all came from an adult who received the AZD1222 COVID-19 vaccine. Each CDR3 is given with its conserved first and last residue. Fields, in order: clone size, V gene, CDR3 length, J gene, D gene, CDR3 protein, CDR3 DNA. A D gene is named only where the DNA matches it firmly. Not all rows give a size; the values are once, few, many and, for expanded clones, a class.

NA	TRBV5-1	18	TRBJ2-1	TRBD1	CASSFAGGGTGSYNEQFF	TGCGCCAGCAGCTTCGCCGGGGGAGGGACAGGGTCCTACAATGAGCAGTTCTTC
once	TRBV7-2	14	TRBJ1-6	NA	CASSSWGSNSPLHF	TGTGCCAGCAGCTCCTGGGGGAGTAATTCACCCCTCCACTTT
NA	TRBV19	13	TRBJ1-1	NA	CASSIVGGTEAFF	TGTGCCAGTAGTATAGTAGGGGGCACTGAAGCTTTCTTT
few	TRBV5-5	14	TRBJ1-2	TRBD1	CASSLTGGYYGYTF	TGTGCCAGCAGCTTGACAGGGGGATATTATGGCTACACCTTC
NA	TRBV7-9	13	TRBJ1-1	NA	CASSLQDRTEAFF	TGTGCCAGCAGCTTACAAGACAGGACTGAAGCTTTCTTT
NA	TRBV6-5	15	TRBJ1-1	NA	CASSYSTGVSTEAFF	TGTGCCAGCAGTTACTCAACGGGAGTTAGCACTGAAGCTTTCTTT
NA	TRBV11-3	17	TRBJ2-5	TRBD1	CASSSPFRDRGQETQYF	TGTGCCAGCAGCTCGCCGTTCCGGGACAGGGGCCAAGAGACCCAGTACTTC
NA	TRBV10-3	13	TRBJ1-1	NA	CAIRPTVNTEAFF	TGTGCCATCAGGCCGACAGTGAACACTGAAGCTTTCTTT
NA	TRBV19	16	TRBJ1-4	NA	CASSRGNMAGNEKLFF	TGTGCCAGTAGTAGGGGGAATATGGCTGGGAATGAAAAACTGTTTTTT
NA	TRBV6-6	15	TRBJ1-4	NA	CASSYSDGRNEKLFF	TGTGCCAGCAGTTACTCGGACGGGCGGAATGAAAAACTGTTTTTT
NA	TRBV5-1	13	TRBJ2-1	NA	CASSLQGDNEQFF	TGCGCCAGCAGCTTGCAGGGAGATAATGAGCAGTTCTTC
NA	TRBV5-1	16	TRBJ1-3	NA	CASSLAGGSSGNTIYF	TGCGCCAGCAGCTTGGCCGGGGGGAGCTCTGGAAACACCATATATTTT
NA	TRBV7-2	15	TRBJ1-1	TRBD1	CASSLKGQGNTEAFF	TGTGCCAGCAGCTTGAAGGGACAGGGGAACACTGAAGCTTTCTTT
NA	TRBV13	17	TRBJ2-3	TRBD2	CASSQVGTSDFTDTQYF	TGTGCCAGCAGCCAAGTTGGGACTAGTGATTTCACAGATACGCAGTATTTT
NA	TRBV27	15	TRBJ1-6	NA	CASSPIPGGHSPLHF	TGTGCCAGCAGTCCGATCCCCGGGGGTCATTCACCCCTCCACTTT
once	TRBV5-1	12	TRBJ1-1	NA	CASSLDGSQAFF	TGCGCCAGCAGCTTGGATGGGTCCCAAGCTTTCTTT
NA	TRBV6-4	15	TRBJ1-2	TRBD1	CASSARGQGAGGYTF	TGTGCCAGCAGTGCTCGAGGACAGGGGGCCGGCGGCTACACCTTC
NA	TRBV19	14	TRBJ1-1	NA	CASSIATANTEAFF	TGTGCCAGTAGTATAGCGACAGCGAACACTGAAGCTTTCTTT
NA	TRBV7-6	15	TRBJ1-2	TRBD1	CASSSVGQANYGYTF	TGTGCCAGCAGCTCGGTCGGACAGGCTAACTATGGCTACACCTTC
NA	TRBV4-1	15	TRBJ2-7	NA	CASSQERGYTYEQYF	TGCGCCAGCAGCCAAGAAAGAGGGTACACCTACGAGCAGTACTTC
once	TRBV7-8	15	TRBJ1-4	NA	CASSENRVSGEKLFF	TGTGCCAGCAGCGAAAACAGGGTTAGTGGTGAAAAACTGTTTTTT
NA	TRBV5-1	15	TRBJ1-2	TRBD1	CASNAGTGPNYGYTF	TGCGCCAGCAACGCCGGGACAGGGCCTAACTATGGCTACACCTTC
NA	TRBV12-3/TRBV12-4	12	TRBJ1-5	NA	CASRGSNQPQHF	TGTGCCAGCAGGGGGAGCAATCAGCCCCAGCATTTT
NA	TRBV21-1	17	TRBJ1-1	NA	CASSKARSRRRNTEAFF	TGTGCCAGCAGCAAAGCGCGATCGAGACGGCGGAACACTGAAGCTTTCTTT
NA	TRBV7-9	13	TRBJ2-7	NA	CASSSSRFDEQYF	TGTGCCAGCAGCTCCTCTCGGTTCGACGAGCAGTACTTC
NA	TRBV3-1/TRBV3-2	12	TRBJ2-4	TRBD1	CAVQGAKNIQYF	TGTGCCGTACAGGGGGCCAAAAACATTCAGTACTTC
NA	TRBV11-3	13	TRBJ2-2	NA	CASSLDRDGELFF	TGTGCCAGCAGCTTAGATAGGGACGGGGAGCTGTTTTTT
NA	TRBV28	15	TRBJ1-4	NA	CASSLSGSFAEKLFF	TGTGCCAGCAGTTTATCTGGGAGTTTTGCTGAAAAACTGTTTTTT
NA	TRBV7-2	16	TRBJ1-1	NA	CASSLDKGIDRRGAFF	TGTGCCAGCAGCTTAGATAAGGGGATAGATCGAAGAGGGGCTTTCTTT
NA	TRBV5-8	14	TRBJ2-4	TRBD1	CASSWSTGKDIQYF	TGTGCCAGCAGCTGGTCGACAGGGAAGGACATTCAGTACTTC
NA	TRBV7-3	13	TRBJ2-3	NA	CASSLPGADTQYF	TGTGCCAGCAGCTTACCGGGAGCAGATACGCAGTATTTT
NA	TRBV4-2	16	TRBJ1-1	NA	CASSQDLGLGNTEAFF	TGTGCCAGCAGCCAAGACCTAGGATTAGGGAACACTGAAGCTTTCTTT
NA	TRBV9	17	TRBJ2-1	NA	CASSPRQIASSYNEQFF	TGTGCCAGCAGCCCCCGACAGATTGCAAGCTCCTACAATGAGCAGTTCTTC
once	TRBV30	18	TRBJ2-1	NA	CAWSKGGGTYRTYNEQFF	TGTGCCTGGAGTAAGGGAGGGGGAACCTACAGAACCTACAATGAGCAGTTCTTC
NA	TRBV9	14	TRBJ2-2	NA	CASSVLENTGELFF	TGTGCCAGCAGCGTCCTCGAGAACACCGGGGAGCTGTTTTTT
NA	TRBV28	15	TRBJ1-2	NA	CASSLLVRPNYGYTF	TGTGCCAGCAGTTTATTAGTAAGGCCTAACTATGGCTACACCTTC
NA	TRBV28	14	TRBJ1-1	NA	CASSLEGMNTEAFF	TGTGCCAGCAGTTTAGAGGGGATGAACACTGAAGCTTTCTTT
NA	TRBV7-2	15	TRBJ2-7	NA	CASSVVGGLAYEQYF	TGTGCCAGCAGCGTGGTTGGCGGCCTGGCCTACGAGCAGTACTTC
NA	TRBV7-9	19	TRBJ2-1	TRBD2	CASSLTMASGGSGDNEQFF	TGTGCCAGCAGCTTAACTATGGCTAGCGGGGGATCAGGGGACAATGAGCAGTTCTTC
NA	TRBV5-5	13	TRBJ2-7	NA	CASSLLLSYEQYF	TGTGCCAGCAGCTTGCTTCTCTCCTACGAGCAGTACTTC
NA	TRBV18	16	TRBJ2-7	TRBD1	CASSPPPGQGDHEQYF	TGTGCCAGCTCACCACCTCCGGGACAGGGTGATCACGAGCAGTACTTC
NA	TRBV5-1	12	TRBJ2-5	NA	CASSRGGETQYF	TGCGCCAGCAGTAGGGGCGGTGAGACCCAGTACTTC
NA	TRBV11-2	16	TRBJ1-2	TRBD1	CASSQRTGLGVYGYTF	TGTGCCAGCAGCCAAAGGACAGGGTTGGGGGTCTATGGCTACACCTTC
NA	TRBV6-5	14	TRBJ1-1	NA	CASSGRQWGTEAFF	TGTGCCAGCAGCGGCCGCCAGTGGGGCACTGAAGCTTTCTTT
NA	TRBV28	12	TRBJ1-3	NA	CAAALDGNTIYF	TGTGCCGCGGCCCTAGATGGAAACACCATATATTTT
NA	TRBV7-8	19	TRBJ1-4	NA	CASSLALIGGRSTNEKLFF	TGTGCCAGCAGCTTAGCGCTAATTGGGGGGCGCTCCACTAATGAAAAACTGTTTTTT
NA	TRBV5-1	14	TRBJ2-7	TRBD2	CASSSSGGSYEQYF	TGCGCCAGCAGCAGTAGCGGGGGGTCCTACGAGCAGTACTTC